This T cell receptor beta chain stems from a study of blood T cells in healthy people across ages. Study-wide points: Shifts in expanded clonotypes may have been confounded by donor CMV status, which was unknown.

With regard to this clonotype: Its cognate antigen is unknown.

The V gene lost 4 bases and the J gene lost 3 bases, with 11 bases spanning the gap. This CDR3 has 13 residues. The germline CDR1 and CDR2 sequences are SQVTM and ANQGSEA. The second PCR ran roughly 7 to 12 cycles with a sample-barcoded 5' primer and J-beta primers. From the 5' RACE reads, TCRdb called clonotypes with MiXCR, one entry per CDR3 protein. The repertoire holds hundreds of thousands of distinct CDR3 sequences, with 40% to 65% as singletons. Each sample had at least 7 million PBMCs isolated. The receptor's source is a woman at least 80 years old in good health. Material for sequencing was blood. V gene TRBV29-1 combines with J gene TRBJ2-3, with D uncertain. In DNA, the CDR3 is TGCAGCGTTGTGGGCGTAGGTACAGATACGCAGTATTTT. It specifies CSVVGVGTDTQYF.